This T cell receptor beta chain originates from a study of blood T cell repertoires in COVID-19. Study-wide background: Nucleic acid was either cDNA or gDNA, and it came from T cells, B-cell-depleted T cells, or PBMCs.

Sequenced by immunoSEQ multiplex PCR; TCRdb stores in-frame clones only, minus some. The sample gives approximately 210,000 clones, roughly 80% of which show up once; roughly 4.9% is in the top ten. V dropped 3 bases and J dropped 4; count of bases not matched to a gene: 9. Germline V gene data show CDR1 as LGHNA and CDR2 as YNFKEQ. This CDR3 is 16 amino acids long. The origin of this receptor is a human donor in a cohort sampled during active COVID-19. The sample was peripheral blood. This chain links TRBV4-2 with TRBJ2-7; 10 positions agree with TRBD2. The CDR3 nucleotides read TGTGCCAGCAGCCAGGGGGCTAGCGGGAGCGAGTACGAGCAGTACTTC. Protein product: CASSQGASGSEYEQYF.